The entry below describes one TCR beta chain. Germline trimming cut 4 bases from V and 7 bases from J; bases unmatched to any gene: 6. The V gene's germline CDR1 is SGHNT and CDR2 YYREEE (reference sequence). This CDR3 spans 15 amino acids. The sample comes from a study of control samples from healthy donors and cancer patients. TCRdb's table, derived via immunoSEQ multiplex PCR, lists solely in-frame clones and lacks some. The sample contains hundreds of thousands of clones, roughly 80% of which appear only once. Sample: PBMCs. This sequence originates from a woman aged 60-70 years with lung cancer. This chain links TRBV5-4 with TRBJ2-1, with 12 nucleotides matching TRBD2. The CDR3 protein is CASSPLAGGPNEQFF. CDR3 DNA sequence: TGTGCCAGCAGCCCCCTAGCGGGAGGGCCGAATGAGCAGTTCTTC.